Presented here are 32 T cell receptor beta chains from one specimen sequenced in a study of blood T cell repertoires in COVID-19. Clones were read by immunoSEQ multiplex PCR, and TCRdb kept only the in-frame ones, dropping some. Of 490,000 or so clones in the sample, around 85% were seen once. The material sequenced was PBMCs or T cells enriched from blood (not recorded which). The receptor set was obtained from a woman aged 60-75 years who had recovered from COVID-19.

This chain uses TRBV18 with TRBJ1-2; D not certain. This CDR3 is 15 amino acids long. V lost 0 bases and J 4 bases, leaving 12 bases between the germline ends. The V gene's germline CDR1 is KGHSH and CDR2 LQKENI. The CDR3 sequence is CASSPPVSGFYGYTF. The CDR3 DNA is TGTGCCAGCTCACCACCGGTGTCAGGATTCTATGGCTACACCTTC.

The chain is built from TRBV19 and TRBJ1-2; TRBD1 matches 7 bases. V lost 10 bases and J lost 6; bases outside the gene matches: 8. Germline loops: CDR1 LNHDA, CDR2 SQIVND (reference sequence). The CDR3 runs 12 residues. The CDR3 DNA is TGTGCCACTCAAGGACAGGCGCATGGCTACACCTTC. Translation gives CATQGQAHGYTF. The whole variable domain, remainder taken from reference TRBV19 and TRBJ1-2, is DGGITQSPKYLFRKEGQNVTLSCEQNLNHDAMYWYRQDPGQGLRLIYYSQIVNDFQKGDIAEGYSVSREKKESFPLTVTSAQKNPTAFYLCATQGQAHGYTFGSGTRLTVV.

This clone was recorded once. V usage is TRBV6-5 and J usage is TRBJ2-7; TRBD1 matches 7 bases. Germline V gene sequence: CDR1 MNHEY, CDR2 SVGAGI. The V segment lost 9 bases and the J segment 3 bases; nucleotides outside the gene matches: 8. CDR3 size: 13 residues. DNA for the CDR3: TGTGCCAGTAAAATCGCAGGGGGCTACGAGCAGTACGTC. Its protein is CASKIAGGYEQYV.

The V gene is TRBV7-8, the J gene TRBJ2-7, with unresolved D. Germline V CDR1 and CDR2: SGHVS, FQNEAQ. The V end was cut by 6 bases, the J end by 0 bases, with 15 bases between. CDR3 length: 15 residues. DNA of the CDR3: TGTGCCAGCAGTAGACTCGCCCCGAGCTCCTACGAGCAGTACGTC. This translates into CASSRLAPSSYEQYV.

The chain has TRBV5-1 and TRBJ1-5; 12 bases agree with TRBD1. This CDR3 has 18 amino acids. Per the germline V gene, CDR1 is SGHRS and CDR2 is YFSETQ. V lost 6 bases to trimming and J lost 7 bases; unmatched junction nucleotides: 17. The CDR3 is CASICMPGQGARDQPQHF. The CDR3 DNA reads as TGCGCCAGCATCTGCATGCCGGGACAGGGGGCGCGGGACCAGCCCCAGCATTTT.

J is TRBJ2-1 and V is TRBV29-1; D possibly corresponds to TRBD2 (6 bases). Trimming took 7 bases from V and 6 from J, leaving 19 bases between them. Germline lookup yields CDR1 SQVTM and CDR2 ANQGSEA. The CDR3 covers 14 residues. As DNA, the CDR3 is TGCAGCGCTGATCCTTTCGGGGGAGGCAATGAGCAGTTCTTC. Translation: CSADPFGGGNEQFF.

The rearrangement joins TRBV12-5 to TRBJ1-3, with D perhaps TRBD1 (5 bases). Germline values: CDR1 LGHNT, CDR2 FRNRAP. V was pared by 7 bases and J by 4 bases, with 14 bases between. The CDR3 is 14 amino acids. The CDR3 DNA reads TGTGCTAGTGCCCGCAGCGGGGCCGGAAACACCATATATTTT. Translation: CASARSGAGNTIYF. Variable domain in full (rest from reference TRBV12-5 and TRBJ1-3): DARVTQTPRHKVTEMGQEVTMRCQPILGHNTVFWYRQTMMQGLELLAYFRNRAPLDDSGMPKDRFSAEMPDATLATLKIQPSEPRDSAVYFCASARSGAGNTIYFGEGSWLTVV.

This clone has a handful of counts. This chain connects TRBV30 to TRBJ2-1; D might be TRBD2 (6 bases). CDR1 is GTSNPN, CDR2 SVGIG, per germline (reference sequence). This CDR3 is built from 16 residues. V was trimmed by 5 bases and J by 0 bases, leaving 17 bases between them. CDR3 residues: CAWANPRESSYNEQFF. The CDR3, as DNA: TGTGCCTGGGCCAACCCCCGGGAGAGCTCCTACAATGAGCAGTTCTTC.

This clone was seen a handful of times. The genes are TRBV19 and TRBJ1-3; TRBD1 might be the D (6 bases). This CDR3 spans 15 amino acids. Germline V CDR1 and CDR2: LNHDA, SQIVND (reference sequence). Trimming removed 3 bases from V and 3 bases from J, with 12 bases in between. The chain's CDR3 is CASSMGRGGGNTIYF. The CDR3 DNA reads as TGTGCCAGTAGTATGGGCAGGGGCGGTGGAAACACCATATATTTT. The variable domain in full, with the rest retrieved from reference TRBV19 and TRBJ1-3, is DGGITQSPKYLFRKEGQNVTLSCEQNLNHDAMYWYRQDPGQGLRLIYYSQIVNDFQKGDIAEGYSVSREKKESFPLTVTSAQKNPTAFYLCASSMGRGGGNTIYFGEGSWLTVV.

A remark on this clone: The sample holds other DNA sequences that translate to the same CDR3. The V call is TRBV29-1, the J call TRBJ1-2; TRBD1 matches 8 bases. Germline assignment: CDR1 SQVTM and CDR2 ANQGSEA. Unmatched junction bases numbered 2, after V lost 5 bases and J lost 0 bases. The CDR3 contains 13 residues. The CDR3 nucleotides are TGCAGCGTTATGACAGGGGCTAACTATGGCTACACCTTC. Translating it yields CSVMTGANYGYTF.

This clone came up once. The CDR3 DNA reads TGTGCCAGCAGCTTAGGTGGCAGGGTGGGGGATACGCAGTATTTT. Amino acid sequence: CASSLGGRVGDTQYF. The V and J genes are TRBV7-2 and TRBJ2-3, with a tentative D call TRBD1 (5 bases). The CDR3 length is 15 residues. V lost 1 base and J 6 bases, leaving 14 bases between the germline ends. The germline gives CDR1 SGHTA, CDR2 FQGNSA. The full variable domain, completed using reference TRBV7-2 and TRBJ2-3, is GAGVSQSPSNKVTEKGKDVELRCDPISGHTALYWYRQSLGQGLEFLIYFQGNSAPDKSGLPSDRFSAERTGGSVSTLTIQRTQQEDSAVYLCASSLGGRVGDTQYFGPGTRLTVL.

The V and J genes are TRBV6-5 and TRBJ2-3, with TRBD1 as a possible D gene (5 bases). The CDR3 has 15 residues. V was trimmed by 6 bases and J by 5 bases, leaving 18 bases between them. Looked up from germline, CDR1 is MNHEY and CDR2 is SVGAGI. The CDR3 reads CASSLDRTRGDTQYF. CDR3 in DNA: TGTGCCAGCAGCCTCGACAGAACACGAGGAGATACGCAGTATTTT.

The V and J genes are TRBV6-6 and TRBJ1-2; 10 nucleotides line up with TRBD1. Germline loops: CDR1 MNHNY, CDR2 SVGAGI (reference sequence). This CDR3 region has 15 residues. V lost 2 bases and J lost 5; bases outside the gene matches: 5. The CDR3 DNA is TGTGCCAGCAGTTACGCGGACAGGGGGGGTTATGGCTACACCTTC. It specifies CASSYADRGGYGYTF.

This chain connects TRBV7-9 to TRBJ2-4; 7 bases match TRBD1. The CDR3 contains 16 residues. V was clipped by 5 bases and J by 0 bases; unmatched bases: 7. Germline V CDR1 and CDR2: SEHNR, FQNEAQ (reference sequence). CDR3 coding DNA: TGTGCCAGCAGCCCCCGGACAGGTCTAGCCAAAAACATTCAGTACTTC. It specifies CASSPRTGLAKNIQYF.

This clone was observed a single time. This sample includes further DNA sequences coding for the same CDR3. The gene calls are TRBV3-1 (or the pseudogene TRBV3-2) and TRBJ1-3; D is uncertain. Per the germline V gene, CDR1 is LGHDT and CDR2 is YNNKEL (reference sequence). Trimming cost V 3 bases and J 4 bases, with 7 bases left between them. This CDR3 is built from 13 residues. CDR3 nucleotide sequence: TGTGCCAGCAGCCACAGGTCCGGAAACACCATATATTTT. This sequence encodes CASSHRSGNTIYF.

The chain joins TRBV4-1 to TRBJ1-2; 7 bases map to TRBD1. V was pared by 1 base and J by 8 bases, with 7 bases of the junction left unmatched. The CDR3 runs to 14 residues. Germline assignment: CDR1 MGHRA and CDR2 YSYEKL. The CDR3 nucleotides are TGCGCCAGCAGCCAAGCCCGGACAGGAGAAGGCTACACCTTC. It specifies CASSQARTGEGYTF.

The V gene is TRBV6-5, the J gene TRBJ1-2; D is undetermined. CDR1 is MNHEY, CDR2 SVGAGI, per germline. The germline V and J ends were trimmed by 0 bases and 8 bases, with 10 bases remaining between them. The CDR3 length is 13 residues. CDR3 sequence: CASSYSPPGGYTF. As DNA, the CDR3 is TGTGCCAGCAGTTACTCGCCCCCGGGAGGCTACACCTTC.

CDR3 sequence: CASSLGTGKEGTEAFF. For the CDR3, the DNA is TGTGCCAGCAGCTTAGGGACAGGGAAGGAAGGCACTGAAGCTTTCTTT. The chain is built from TRBV7-9 and TRBJ1-1; TRBD1 aligns across 8 bases. Germline CDR1 is SEHNR and CDR2 is FQNEAQ (reference sequence). The CDR3 sequence is 16 residues long. V lost 1 base to trimming and J lost 4 bases; unmatched junction nucleotides: 8.

The chain carries TRBV5-1 and TRBJ1-4, with a possible D match to TRBD1 (6 bases). The V and J ends lost 5 bases and 5 bases respectively, with 16 bases between them. The CDR3 has 15 residues. CDR1 SGHRS and CDR2 YFSETQ come from the germline V gene. The CDR3 region has the DNA TGCGCCAGCAGAAGGGGGGGGCGCGAAAATGAAAAACTGTTTTTT. This codes for CASRRGGRENEKLFF.

The chain joins TRBV29-1 to TRBJ2-3; 12 nucleotides match TRBD1. Germline trimming cut 8 bases from V and 5 bases from J; bases unmatched to any gene: 5. The length of the CDR3 is 13 residues. Germline CDR1 is SQVTM and CDR2 is ANQGSEA. The CDR3, as DNA: TGCAGCTTCGGGACAGGGGGCCAAGATACGCAGTATTTT. Amino acid sequence: CSFGTGGQDTQYF.

This rearrangement joins TRBV2 to TRBJ1-2; D unclear. CDR1 is SNHLY and CDR2 is FYNNEI in the germline V gene. V lost 10 bases and J lost 6, with 9 bases in between. CDR3 length: 10 amino acids. Here the CDR3 reads CATEEDGYTF. The CDR3 region has the DNA TGTGCCACGGAAGAGGATGGCTACACCTTC.

V usage is TRBV21-1 and J usage is TRBJ2-6; the table's D call TRBD1 went unverified against the DNA. TRBV21-1 is described as a pseudogene. The CDR3 is 13 amino acids. The CDR3 loop is CASKGGGANVLTF. CDR3 DNA: TGTGCCAGCAAAGGGGGTGGGGCCAACGTCCTGACTTTC.

The V gene is TRBV13, the J gene TRBJ2-3, with 10 bases aligning to TRBD2. The V gene's germline CDR1 is PRHDT and CDR2 FYEKMQ (reference sequence). This CDR3 contains 16 residues. The V gene end was trimmed by 1 base and the J gene end by 3 bases; junction bases not matched to a gene: 4. CDR3 region: CASSLELAGYTDTQYF. In nucleotides, the CDR3 is TGTGCCAGCAGCTTAGAACTAGCGGGGTATACAGATACGCAGTATTTT.

The V gene is TRBV30, the J gene TRBJ1-5, with D possibly matching TRBD1 (5 bases). The CDR3 is 13 amino acids. Trimming took 2 bases from V and 5 from J, leaving 10 bases between them. Germline CDR1 and CDR2: GTSNPN and SVGIG (reference sequence). The CDR3 region is CAWSRQSDQPQHF. The CDR3 DNA sequence: TGTGCCTGGAGTAGACAGAGCGATCAGCCCCAGCATTTT.

The genes are TRBV28 and TRBJ2-6; 8 positions match TRBD1. Germline CDR1 and CDR2: MDHEN and SYDVKM. The trim removed 4 bases at V and 10 bases at J, leaving 6 bases unmatched. This CDR3 is built from 14 residues. DNA for the CDR3: TGTGCCAGCAGTTCCGACAGGGGAATGAACGTCCTGACTTTC. Translating gives CASSSDRGMNVLTF.

The rearrangement links TRBV10-3 to TRBJ1-1; 8 bases map to TRBD1. Germline CDR1 is ENHRY and CDR2 is SYGVKD. The CDR3 is 13 residues long. Trimming at V came to 6 bases and at J to 4 bases, leaving 4 bases not matched to a gene. CDR3 residues: CAIRGTGGTEAFF. CDR3 DNA sequence: TGTGCCATCAGGGGGACAGGAGGCACTGAAGCTTTCTTT.

This rearrangement joins TRBV24-1 to TRBJ2-5, with 7 bases aligning to TRBD2. J lost 4 bases, V lost 5 bases, and 12 bases had no gene match. The CDR3 is 16 residues long. The germline gives CDR1 KGHDR, CDR2 SFDVKD. The CDR3 coding sequence is TGTGCCACCAGTGGGATAGCGGGCAGGGAGGGAGAGACCCAGTACTTC. It translates to CATSGIAGREGETQYF.

This rearrangement joins TRBV4-1 to TRBJ2-7; D is perhaps TRBD2 (6 bases). V lost 5 bases and J 2 bases, leaving 19 bases between the germline ends. This CDR3 comprises 16 residues. The germline V gene encodes CDR1 MGHRA and CDR2 YSYEKL. CDR3 loop: CASSYGTPASAYEQYF. The CDR3 DNA is TGCGCCAGCAGCTACGGGACTCCTGCTTCGGCCTACGAGCAGTACTTC.

This chain uses TRBV12-5 with TRBJ2-7; D is perhaps TRBD2 (6 bases). CDR3 length: 18 amino acids. Per germline, CDR1 LGHNT and CDR2 FRNRAP. The germline V and J ends were trimmed by 0 bases and 5 bases, with 23 bases remaining between them. The chain's CDR3 is CASGLVLGTLKAQHEQYF. Written as DNA, the CDR3 is TGTGCTAGTGGTTTGGTACTGGGGACTCTCAAGGCGCAGCACGAGCAGTACTTC.

The J gene is TRBJ1-1, the V gene TRBV4-1; 10 nucleotides match TRBD1. This CDR3 has 13 amino acids. The ends lost 3 bases at V and 8 bases at J; junction bases unmatched: 3. The germline V gene has CDR1 MGHRA and CDR2 YSYEKL. This CDR3 reads CASSQGQGSEAFF. The DNA of the CDR3 is TGCGCCAGCAGCCAGGGACAGGGGTCAGAAGCTTTCTTT.

CDR3 sequence reads: CASRPEISSTDTQYF. The CDR3 region has the DNA TGTGCCAGCAGGCCAGAAATTTCTAGCACAGATACGCAGTATTTT. The V call is TRBV7-6, the J call TRBJ2-3; D uncertain. V gave up 6 bases and J gave up 0 bases, with 13 bases separating them. Germline V gives CDR1 SGHVS, CDR2 FNYEAQ. The CDR3 sequence is 15 residues long.

The V and J genes are TRBV9 and TRBJ1-1; TRBD1 matches 8 bases. Germline V lookup: CDR1 SGDLS, CDR2 YYNGEE. V dropped 3 bases and J dropped 5; count of bases not matched to a gene: 3. The CDR3 sequence is 13 residues long. CDR3: CASSAGGGTEAFF. CDR3 bases: TGTGCCAGCAGCGCAGGGGGCGGGACTGAAGCTTTCTTT.